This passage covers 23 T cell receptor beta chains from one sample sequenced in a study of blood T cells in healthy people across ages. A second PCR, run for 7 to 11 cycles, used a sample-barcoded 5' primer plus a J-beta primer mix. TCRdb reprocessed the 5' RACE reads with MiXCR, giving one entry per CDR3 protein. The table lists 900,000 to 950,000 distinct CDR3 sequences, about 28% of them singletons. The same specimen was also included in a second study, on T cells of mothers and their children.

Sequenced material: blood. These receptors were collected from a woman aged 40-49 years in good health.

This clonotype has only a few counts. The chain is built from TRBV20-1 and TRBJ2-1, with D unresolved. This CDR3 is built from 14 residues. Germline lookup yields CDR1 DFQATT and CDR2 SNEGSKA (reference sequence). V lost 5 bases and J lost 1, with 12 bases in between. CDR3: CSALRLASYNEQFF. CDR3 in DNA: TGCAGTGCTCTCCGGTTAGCTTCCTACAATGAGCAGTTCTTC.

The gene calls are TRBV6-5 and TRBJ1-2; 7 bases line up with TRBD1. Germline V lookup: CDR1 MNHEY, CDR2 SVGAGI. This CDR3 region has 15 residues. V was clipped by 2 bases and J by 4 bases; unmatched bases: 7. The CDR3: CASSYGLGGGYGYTF. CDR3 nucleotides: TGTGCCAGCAGTTACGGCTTAGGGGGCGGCTATGGCTACACCTTC.

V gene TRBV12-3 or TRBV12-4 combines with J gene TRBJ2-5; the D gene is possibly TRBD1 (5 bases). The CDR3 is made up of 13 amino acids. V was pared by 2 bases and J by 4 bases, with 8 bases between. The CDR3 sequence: CASSLHRGETQYF. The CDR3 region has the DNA TGTGCCAGCAGTTTACATAGGGGAGAGACCCAGTACTTC.

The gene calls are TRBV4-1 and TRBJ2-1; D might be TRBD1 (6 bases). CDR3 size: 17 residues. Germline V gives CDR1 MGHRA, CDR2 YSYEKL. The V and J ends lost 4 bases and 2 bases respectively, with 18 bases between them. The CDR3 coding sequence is TGCGCCAGCAGCCTCCGACGTGGGGGCCGGGCCTACAATGAGCAGTTCTTC. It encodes CASSLRRGGRAYNEQFF.

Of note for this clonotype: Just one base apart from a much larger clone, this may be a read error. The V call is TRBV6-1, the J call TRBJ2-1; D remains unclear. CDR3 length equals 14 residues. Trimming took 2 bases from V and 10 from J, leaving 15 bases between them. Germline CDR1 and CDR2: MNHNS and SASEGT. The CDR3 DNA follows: TGTGCCAGCAGTGAAAACGATCGCGGCTACGAGCAGTTCTTC. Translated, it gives CASSENDRGYEQFF.

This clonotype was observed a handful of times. Here the CDR3 reads CSVTGIYYEQYF. The DNA for the CDR3 is TGCAGCGTTACAGGGATATACTACGAGCAGTACTTC. The chain joins TRBV29-1 to TRBJ2-7; weak D call: TRBD1 (6 bases). Trimming left V 5 bases short and J 3 bases short, with 11 bases between. The germline gives CDR1 SQVTM, CDR2 ANQGSEA. The CDR3 consists of 12 residues.

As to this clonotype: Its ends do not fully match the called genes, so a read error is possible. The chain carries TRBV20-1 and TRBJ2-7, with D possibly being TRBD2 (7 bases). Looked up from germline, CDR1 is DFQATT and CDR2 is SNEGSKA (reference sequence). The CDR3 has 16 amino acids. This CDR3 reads CSARDHARGPTYERYF. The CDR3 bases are TGCAGTGCTAGAGACCACGCGCGGGGGCCCACCTACGAGCGGTACTTC.

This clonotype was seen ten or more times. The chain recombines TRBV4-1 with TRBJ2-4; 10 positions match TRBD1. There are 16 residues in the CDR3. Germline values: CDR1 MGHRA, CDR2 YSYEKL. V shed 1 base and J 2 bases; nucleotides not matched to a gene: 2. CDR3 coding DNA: TGCGCCAGCAGCCAAGGACAGGGGGCAACCAAAAACATTCAGTACTTC. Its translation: CASSQGQGATKNIQYF.

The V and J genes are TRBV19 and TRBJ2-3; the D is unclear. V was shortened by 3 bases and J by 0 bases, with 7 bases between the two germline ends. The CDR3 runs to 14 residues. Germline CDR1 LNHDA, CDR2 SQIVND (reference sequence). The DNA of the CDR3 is TGTGCCAGTAGTATCGGAGTCAGCACAGATACGCAGTATTTT. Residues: CASSIGVSTDTQYF.

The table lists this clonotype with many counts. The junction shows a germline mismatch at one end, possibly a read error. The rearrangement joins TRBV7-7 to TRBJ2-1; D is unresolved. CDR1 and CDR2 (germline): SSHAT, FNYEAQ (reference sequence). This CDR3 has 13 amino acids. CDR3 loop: CASSQGSANEQFF. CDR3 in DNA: TGTGCTAGCAGCCAAGGGTCAGCGAATGAGCAGTTCTTC.

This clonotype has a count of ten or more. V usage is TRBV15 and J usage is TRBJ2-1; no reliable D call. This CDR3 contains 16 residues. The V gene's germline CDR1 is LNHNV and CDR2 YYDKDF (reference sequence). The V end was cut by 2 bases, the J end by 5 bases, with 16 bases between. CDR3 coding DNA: TGTGCCACCAGCAGATACGGGCCTGGCGGCGACAATGAGCAGTTCTTC. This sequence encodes CATSRYGPGGDNEQFF. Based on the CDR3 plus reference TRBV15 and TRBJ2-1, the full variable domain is DAMVIQNPRYQVTQFGKPVTLSCSQTLNHNVMYWYQQKSSQAPKLLFHYYDKDFNNEADTPDNFQSRRPNTSFCFLDIRSPGLGDTAMYLCATSRYGPGGDNEQFFGPGTRLTVL.

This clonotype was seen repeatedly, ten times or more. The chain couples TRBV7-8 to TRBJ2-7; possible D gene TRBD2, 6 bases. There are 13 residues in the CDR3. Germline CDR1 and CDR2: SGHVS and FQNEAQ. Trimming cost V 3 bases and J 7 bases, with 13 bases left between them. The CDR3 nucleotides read TGTGCCAGCAGCTTCTTGGGGGGTGGAGAGCAGTACTTC. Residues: CASSFLGGGEQYF.

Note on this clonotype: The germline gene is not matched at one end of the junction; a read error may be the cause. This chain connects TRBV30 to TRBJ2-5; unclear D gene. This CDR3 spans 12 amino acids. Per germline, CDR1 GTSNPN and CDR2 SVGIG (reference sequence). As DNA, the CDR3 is TGTGCCTGGAGTCGACACCCTTACGAGCAGAACTTC. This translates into CAWSRHPYEQNF.

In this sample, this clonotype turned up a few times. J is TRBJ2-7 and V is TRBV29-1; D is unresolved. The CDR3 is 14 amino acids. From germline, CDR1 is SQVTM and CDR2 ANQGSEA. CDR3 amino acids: CIAGRGDSSYEQYF. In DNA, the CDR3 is TGCATCGCCGGACGAGGTGATAGCTCCTACGAGCAGTACTTC.

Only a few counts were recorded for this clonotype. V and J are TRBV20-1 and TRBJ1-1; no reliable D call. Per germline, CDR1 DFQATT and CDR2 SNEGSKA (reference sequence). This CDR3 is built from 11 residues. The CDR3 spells CSEGTNTEAFF. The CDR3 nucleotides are TGCAGCGAAGGAACGAACACTGAAGCTTTCTTT.

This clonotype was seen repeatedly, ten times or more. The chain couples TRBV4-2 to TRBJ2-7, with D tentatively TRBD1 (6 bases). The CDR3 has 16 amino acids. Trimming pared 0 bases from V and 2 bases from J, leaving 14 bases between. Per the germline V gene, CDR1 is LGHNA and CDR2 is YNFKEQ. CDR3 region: CASSQEGKTGTYEQYF. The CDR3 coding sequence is TGTGCCAGCAGCCAAGAAGGCAAGACAGGCACCTACGAGCAGTACTTC.

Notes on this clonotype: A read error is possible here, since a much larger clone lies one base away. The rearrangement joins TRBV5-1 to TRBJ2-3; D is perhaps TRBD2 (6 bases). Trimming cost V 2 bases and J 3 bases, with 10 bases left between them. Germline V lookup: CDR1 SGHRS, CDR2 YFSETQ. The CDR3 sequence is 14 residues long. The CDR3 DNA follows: TGCGCCAGCAGCTTATGGAGGGCGACAGATACGCAGTATTTT. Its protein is CASSLWRATDTQYF.

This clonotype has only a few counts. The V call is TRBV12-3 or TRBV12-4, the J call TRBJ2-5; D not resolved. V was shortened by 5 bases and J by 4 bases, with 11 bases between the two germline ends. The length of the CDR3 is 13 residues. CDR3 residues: CASSRGPTETQYF. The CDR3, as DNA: TGTGCCAGCAGTCGCGGACCCACAGAGACCCAGTACTTC.

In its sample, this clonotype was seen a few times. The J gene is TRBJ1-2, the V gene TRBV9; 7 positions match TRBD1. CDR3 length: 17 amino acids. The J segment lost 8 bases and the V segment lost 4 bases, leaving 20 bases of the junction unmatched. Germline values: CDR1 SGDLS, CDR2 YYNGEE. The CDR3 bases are TGTGCCAGCAGCTTCCGACAAGTTGAGGGGGCTACTAGCGGCTACACCTTC. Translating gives CASSFRQVEGATSGYTF.

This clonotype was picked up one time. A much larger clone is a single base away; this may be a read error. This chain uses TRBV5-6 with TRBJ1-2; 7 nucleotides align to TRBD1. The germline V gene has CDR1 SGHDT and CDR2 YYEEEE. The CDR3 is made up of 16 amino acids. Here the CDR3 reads CASSLPGTEINYGYAF. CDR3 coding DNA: TGTGCCAGCAGCCTTCCTGGGACAGAGATTAACTATGGCTACGCCTTC.

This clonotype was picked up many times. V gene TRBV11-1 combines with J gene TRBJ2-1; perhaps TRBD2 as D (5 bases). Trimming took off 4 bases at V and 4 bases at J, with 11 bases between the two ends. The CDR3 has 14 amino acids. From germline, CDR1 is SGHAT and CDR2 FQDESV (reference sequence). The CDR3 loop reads CASSYRGDYNEQFF. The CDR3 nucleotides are TGTGCCAGCAGCTACCGGGGAGATTACAATGAGCAGTTCTTC.

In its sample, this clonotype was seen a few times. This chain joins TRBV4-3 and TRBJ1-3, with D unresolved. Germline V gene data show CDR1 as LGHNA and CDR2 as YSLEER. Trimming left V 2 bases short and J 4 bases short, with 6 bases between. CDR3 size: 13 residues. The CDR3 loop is CASSQSEGNTIYF. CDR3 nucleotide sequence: TGCGCCAGCAGCCAATCGGAGGGAAACACCATATATTTT.

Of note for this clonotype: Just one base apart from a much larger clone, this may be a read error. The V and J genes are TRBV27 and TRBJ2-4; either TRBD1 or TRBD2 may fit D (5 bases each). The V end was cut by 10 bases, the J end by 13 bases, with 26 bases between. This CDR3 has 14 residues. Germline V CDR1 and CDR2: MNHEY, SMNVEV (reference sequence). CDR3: CATAAQGEYYGQYF. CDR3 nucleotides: TGTGCCACCGCCGCGCAGGGAGAATATTACGGGCAGTACTTC.